A selection of T cell receptor beta chains follows, all from one sample in a study of T cell responses to AZD1222 COVID-19 vaccine. Only in-frame clones appear in the TCRdb table, and some are missing; sequencing was by immunoSEQ multiplex PCR. The table has roughly 120,000 clones, 88% seen once. Sequencing was performed on peripheral blood, taken on day 0 of MenACWY control vaccination. These receptor sequences come from an adult in good health. Each CDR3 is given with its conserved first and last residue. D genes are given only for firm matches. Some rows mark clone size as missing; the rest say once, few, many or name a class of expanded clone.

J: TRBJ1-1
size: -
length: 16
D: -
V: TRBV28
CDR3: CASSLPGLGADTEAFF
DNA: TGTGCCAGCAGTCTACCAGGGCTCGGTGCGGACACTGAAGCTTTCTTT

J: TRBJ2-3
size: -
length: 13
D: -
V: TRBV29-1
CDR3: CSVSGRGWDTQYF
DNA: TGCAGCGTCTCCGGCCGGGGCTGGGATACGCAGTATTTT

J: TRBJ1-5
size: few
length: 14
D: TRBD1
V: TRBV28
CDR3: CASSPGTGDQPQHF
DNA: TGTGCCAGCAGCCCAGGGACAGGGGATCAGCCCCAGCATTTT

J: TRBJ2-7
size: -
length: 13
D: -
V: TRBV30
CDR3: CAWSVRALYEQYF
DNA: TGTGCCTGGAGTGTGCGGGCACTCTACGAGCAGTACTTC

J: TRBJ2-7
size: -
length: 16
D: TRBD2
V: TRBV11-2
CDR3: CASSLDLGGISYEQYF
DNA: TGTGCCAGCAGCTTAGATCTGGGAGGGATCTCCTACGAGCAGTACTTC

J: TRBJ1-4
size: once
length: 15
D: -
V: TRBV16
CDR3: CASSQSQVVYEKLFF
DNA: TGTGCCAGCAGCCAGAGCCAGGTGGTTTATGAAAAACTGTTTTTT

J: TRBJ2-7
size: -
length: 13
D: TRBD1
V: TRBV2
CDR3: CASSGTVIYEQYF
DNA: TGTGCCAGCTCCGGGACAGTAATCTACGAGCAGTACTTC

J: TRBJ2-7
size: -
length: 15
D: TRBD1
V: TRBV18
CDR3: CASSLLGQGTYEQYF
DNA: TGTGCCAGCTCACTCCTCGGACAGGGCACCTACGAGCAGTACTTC

J: TRBJ2-7
size: -
length: 14
D: TRBD2
V: TRBV27
CDR3: CASSVSGRSNEQYF
DNA: TGTGCCAGCAGTGTTAGCGGGAGAAGCAACGAGCAGTACTTC

J: TRBJ1-6
size: -
length: 16
D: -
V: TRBV7-6
CDR3: CASSLTAPGSPSPLHF
DNA: TGTGCCAGCAGCCTAACAGCCCCAGGGAGTCCTTCACCCCTCCACTTT

J: TRBJ2-7
size: -
length: 14
D: TRBD1
V: TRBV7-8
CDR3: CASSFGTGAYEQYF
DNA: TGTGCCAGCAGCTTTGGGACAGGGGCCTACGAGCAGTACTTC

J: TRBJ2-7
size: -
length: 14
D: TRBD1
V: TRBV9
CDR3: CASSPGTGTYEQYF
DNA: TGTGCCAGCAGCCCCGGGACAGGCACCTACGAGCAGTACTTC

J: TRBJ1-5
size: -
length: 15
D: -
V: TRBV28
CDR3: CASIKGGGSNQPQHF
DNA: TGTGCCAGCATAAAAGGGGGAGGTAGCAATCAGCCCCAGCATTTT

J: TRBJ1-1
size: -
length: 15
D: -
V: TRBV7-9
CDR3: CASSQPRGVNTEAFF
DNA: TGTGCCAGCAGCCAACCCCGAGGGGTGAACACTGAAGCTTTCTTT

J: TRBJ1-6
size: -
length: 12
D: -
V: TRBV3-1/TRBV3-2
CDR3: CASSHYRGPLHF
DNA: TGTGCCAGCAGTCATTACCGAGGACCCCTCCACTTT

J: TRBJ2-5
size: once
length: 13
D: -
V: TRBV14
CDR3: CASSQNSQETQYF
DNA: TGTGCCAGCAGCCAAAACAGCCAAGAGACCCAGTACTTC

J: TRBJ2-5
size: once
length: 14
D: -
V: TRBV5-6
CDR3: CASSLEDVEETQYF
DNA: TGTGCCAGCAGCTTGGAGGACGTAGAAGAGACCCAGTACTTC

J: TRBJ2-2
size: -
length: 15
D: TRBD2
V: TRBV19
CDR3: CASSMEAGGPGELFF
DNA: TGTGCCAGTAGTATGGAGGCGGGAGGGCCCGGGGAGCTGTTTTTT

J: TRBJ2-1
size: -
length: 15
D: -
V: TRBV4-1
CDR3: CASSQTQDSYNEQFF
DNA: TGCGCCAGCAGCCAAACCCAGGACTCCTACAATGAGCAGTTCTTC

J: TRBJ2-1
size: -
length: 15
D: TRBD2
V: TRBV25-1
CDR3: CASSPISGRYNEQFF
DNA: TGTGCCAGCAGTCCTATTAGCGGGAGGTACAATGAGCAGTTCTTC

J: TRBJ1-5
size: few
length: 13
D: -
V: TRBV6-5
CDR3: CASSLTVNQPQHF
DNA: TGTGCCAGCAGCCTAACAGTTAATCAGCCCCAGCATTTT

J: TRBJ1-4
size: once
length: 14
D: -
V: TRBV19
CDR3: CASRNLATNEKLFF
DNA: TGTGCCAGTAGAAACCTGGCAACTAATGAAAAACTGTTTTTT

J: TRBJ1-5
size: -
length: 16
D: -
V: TRBV5-6
CDR3: CASSLARGHSNQPQHF
DNA: TGTGCCAGCAGCTTGGCTAGGGGCCATAGCAATCAGCCCCAGCATTTT

J: TRBJ1-1
size: once
length: 14
D: -
V: TRBV18
CDR3: CASSPFRGQREAFF
DNA: TGTGCCAGCTCACCTTTCCGGGGTCAGAGAGAGGCTTTCTTT

J: TRBJ2-6
size: -
length: 16
D: -
V: TRBV2
CDR3: CASSPMRGAGANVLTF
DNA: TGTGCCAGCAGCCCCATGCGAGGGGCTGGGGCCAACGTCCTGACTTTC